This T cell receptor beta chain appears in the sequencing data of a study of Graves' ophthalmopathy and Graves' hyperthyroidism listed by TCRdb under 2018. With regard to the full study: Peripheral blood samples were taken at the time of initial diagnosis, before any treatment was given. In total, 120 to 150 blood samples were TCR-sequenced: 40 to 45 ophthalmopathy, some 80 hyperthyroidism and roughly 17 hyperthyroidism-to-ophthalmopathy patients. Once sampling was done, hyperthyroidism patients were given methimazole at a starting dose of 30 mg daily, while ophthalmopathy patients were given high-dose intravenous methylprednisolone. To explore V-J signatures that separate ophthalmopathy from hyperthyroidism, a discovery set of about a hundred patients was enrolled, consisting of about 43 with ophthalmopathy and approximately 57 with stable hyperthyroidism. TCR beta repertoire signatures were used to distinguish Graves' ophthalmopathy from Graves' hyperthyroidism and to predict progression to ophthalmopathy. In about six hyperthyroidism patients, the T-cell repertoire of thyroid tissue was compared with the T-cell repertoire of blood. For independent validation, a separate cohort was made up of 18 hyperthyroidism patients plus 17 patients who later progressed from hyperthyroidism to ophthalmopathy.

This clonotype was counted ten times or more. Its antigen specificity is not known. The record has no base qualities; no much larger clone is one base away. Sequences DFQATT (CDR1) and SNEGSKA (CDR2) are obtained from the germline V gene (reference sequence). The CDR3 covers 14 residues, taking in both the cysteine and the phenylalanine. Of all the DNA, just the CDR3 is kept, 42 bases in frame from base 1. The junction shows trimming of 1 base on V and 4 bases on J, plus 13 bases between the germline ends. On the study overall, not on this receptor specifically: In validation, the model predicted ophthalmopathy progression with more than 70% sensitivity and 72% to 80% specificity; roughly 12 predicted patients were CT-confirmed with GO in a median of 6.5 months. Among expanded thyroid clonotypes with frequency above 0.001, most also showed up in blood, which suggests that blood repertoires may reflect the thyroid immune response. The 13-signature model separated ophthalmopathy from stable hyperthyroidism with about 86% sensitivity and approximately 83% specificity in cross-validation, and 80%/75% in the test set. Sample size was not statistically predetermined, and group allocation was not concealed from the investigators.

The ophthalmopathy patients had moderately to severely active disease, with a Clinical Activity Score of 3 or higher, a NOSPECS grade of 4 or higher, and a disease duration of less than 3 months. Patients with other autoimmune diseases, uncontrolled infections, pregnancy or lactation were excluded. Clinical symptoms, serum thyroxine, TRAb, thyroid ultrasound and orbital computed tomography formed the basis of the diagnosis. PBMCs were isolated from more than 9 ml of fresh peripheral blood by Ficoll-Paque density gradient centrifugation. Trizol reagent was used to extract the total RNA, and its quality was then checked on an Agilent 2100 Bioanalyzer. For repertoire sequencing, TCR beta CDR3 regions were amplified from RNA transcripts. A first-round RT-PCR used HTBI primers with the Qiagen OneStep RT-PCR kit, followed by a second-round multiplex PCR, size selection and purification. Sequencing of the libraries was carried out on an Illumina HiSeq2000 in paired-end mode with 100 bp reads. In the authors' own workflow: SOAPnuke was used to process the reads, throwing out any read that had adapters, had uncalled bases, had a mean Phred below 15, or lacked an exact constant-primer or identifier match. COPE v1.2.5 was used to merge high-quality paired reads. Each unique nucleotide sequence was treated as a clonotype, and MiTCR v1.1 was used to align the clonotypes to the IMGT TRB V, D and J references. Analysis was restricted to V-J combinations with a frequency above 0.0001, which covered roughly 99% of repertoires. For each V-J combination, a TCR clonal expansion and chaos score was defined as the ratio of F50 clonal expansion to chaos observed in the TCRdist matrix. Features were reduced by Welch's t-statistics and random forest to roughly 14 V-J combinations, which fed a naive Bayes classifier. The similarity between thyroid and blood repertoires was quantified using the Morisita-Horn index. The public reads were quality trimmed at Q25 with fastp and then assembled into clones with MiXCR by TCRdb, keeping productive beta chains. One record per CDR3 amino acid sequence lists the most common genes and DNA. The V and J calls and clone size come from TCRdb's table, not from the authors' own analysis. The sample table contains around 660,000 distinct CDR3 sequences; only one count was recorded for about 38% of them. The leading ten clones occupy 3% to 4% of the sample.

The sample taken for sequencing was peripheral blood. This receptor chain uses TRBV20-1 and TRBJ1-2; confidence is insufficient to name the D gene. The sequence derives from an adult man with Graves' ophthalmopathy. The nucleotide sequence is given as TGCAGTGCTAGAGGAGGCCAGGTCAGCTATGGCTACACCTTC. The encoded protein is CSARGGQVSYGYTF.